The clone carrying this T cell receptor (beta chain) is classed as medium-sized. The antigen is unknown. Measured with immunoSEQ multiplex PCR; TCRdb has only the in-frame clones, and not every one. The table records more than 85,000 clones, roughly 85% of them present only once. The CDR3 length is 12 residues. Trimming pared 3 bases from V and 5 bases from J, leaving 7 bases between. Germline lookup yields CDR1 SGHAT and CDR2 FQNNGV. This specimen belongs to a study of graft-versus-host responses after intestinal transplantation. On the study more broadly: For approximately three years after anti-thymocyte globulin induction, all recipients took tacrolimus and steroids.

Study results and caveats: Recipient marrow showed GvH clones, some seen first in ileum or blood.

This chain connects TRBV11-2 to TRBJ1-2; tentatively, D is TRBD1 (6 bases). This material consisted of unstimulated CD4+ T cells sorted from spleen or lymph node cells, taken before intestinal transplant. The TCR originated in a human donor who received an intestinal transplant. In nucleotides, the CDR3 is TGTGCCAGCAGCTTTGGACAGTATGGCTACACCTTC. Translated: CASSFGQYGYTF.